This T cell receptor beta chain comes out of a study of radiotherapy plus CTLA-4 blockade in lung cancer. Whole-study findings and limits: Clones of tumor-derived TCRs expanded in blood after radiotherapy plus ipilimumab. Reportedly, early blood T cell clone dynamics best predicted response, with interferon-beta.

For this clone: Its antigen remains unknown.

V lost 0 bases to trimming and J lost 1 base, with 19 bases between them. The CDR3 runs to 19 residues. From germline, CDR1 is LNHNV and CDR2 YYDKDF (reference sequence). Produced via immunoSEQ multiplex PCR; TCRdb's table is partial and in-frame only. The data hold 85,000 to 90,000 clones, with around 86% observed a single time. The sequence derives from a human donor with non-small cell lung cancer that progressed on radiotherapy plus ipilimumab. This sequence joins TRBV15 and TRBJ1-5, with a possible D match to TRBD1 (6 bases). The sample was peripheral blood, taken from a patient treated with radiotherapy plus ipilimumab. Written as DNA, the CDR3 is TGTGCCACCAGCAGAGATCGAGCGACAGGCCTGGGGAGCAATCAGCCCCAGCATTTT. Translation: CATSRDRATGLGSNQPQHF.